This section outlines one T cell receptor (beta chain) sequence together with its context. The entry originates in a study of blood T cell repertoires in COVID-19. Study summary: Acute and convalescent COVID-19 specimens originated in the United States, Italy and Spain. From T cells, B-cell-depleted T cells, or PBMCs came the material, which was cDNA or gDNA.

In the original analysis: Estimates of nucleated cell counts were drawn from the amplification of reference gene primers. This table comes from immunoSEQ multiplex PCR, and its TCRdb copy is limited to in-frame clones, with some not included. V, J and clone size were drawn from that table, and D and trimming were deduced from the DNA. The data hold some 130,000 clones, with about 91% observed a single time. The germline V gene encodes CDR1 MDHEN and CDR2 SYDVKM. CDR3 size: 15 residues. V shed 3 bases and J shed 1 base, with 12 bases lying between them. Sequenced material: peripheral blood. The sequence was obtained from a man aged 45-65 years with acute or convalescent COVID-19. The V and J genes are TRBV28 and TRBJ1-1, with D perhaps TRBD1 (6 bases). Here the CDR3 reads CASSFFDRPNTEAFF. Here the CDR3 DNA reads TGTGCCAGCAGTTTTTTCGACAGGCCGAACACTGAAGCTTTCTTT.